The rows below give T cell receptor beta chains drawn from one sample of a study of blood T cell repertoires in COVID-19. Assay used: immunoSEQ multiplex PCR; TCRdb lists only in-frame clones, some missing. The profile shows 190,000 or so clones, approximately 87% of them singletons. Source material: peripheral blood. These TCRs come from a young woman who had recovered from COVID-19. Both conserved end residues are part of each CDR3. The D gene is left open where the match is weak. Size is omitted from some rows. Given values are once, few, many or a class for expanded clones.

abundance,d_gene,v_gene,j_gene,CDR3aa,CDR3nt
-,TRBD2,TRBV7-2,TRBJ2-3,CASSFRTSGRSGDTQYF,TGTGCCAGCAGCTTTCGGACTAGCGGGAGGTCAGGAGATACGCAGTATTTT
once,TRBD1,TRBV30,TRBJ1-1,CAWSGQGGLYTEAFF,TGTGCCTGGAGTGGACAGGGGGGATTGTACACTGAAGCTTTCTTT
-,TRBD1,TRBV5-6,TRBJ1-4,CASSSDRVGELFF,TGTGCCAGCAGCTCGGACAGGGTTGGCGAACTGTTTTTT
-,TRBD1,TRBV5-6,TRBJ2-7,CASSLAGGRYEQYF,TGTGCCAGCAGCTTAGCAGGGGGTCGGTACGAGCAGTACTTC
-,-,TRBV4-3,TRBJ2-3,CASSQEETDTQYF,TGCGCCAGCAGCCAAGAAGAGACAGATACGCAGTATTTT
-,TRBD2,TRBV9,TRBJ2-4,CASSPRSGGAYNIQYF,TGTGCCAGCAGCCCACGGAGCGGGGGGGCCTATAACATTCAGTACTTC
-,-,TRBV29-1,TRBJ2-3,CSVAIGARTTDTQYF,TGCAGCGTTGCAATAGGGGCGCGGACCACAGATACGCAGTATTTT
-,-,TRBV5-4,TRBJ1-2,CANTKQGYYGYTF,TGTGCCAACACAAAGCAGGGTTACTACGGCTACACCTTC
-,-,TRBV27,TRBJ1-6,CASSDRPSSSPLHF,TGTGCCAGCAGTGACAGGCCGTCCAGTTCACCCCTCCACTTT
-,TRBD1,TRBV2,TRBJ1-6,CASSLFGDRGNSPLHF,TGTGCCAGCAGTTTGTTTGGGGACAGGGGTAATTCACCCCTCCACTTT
-,-,TRBV6-1,TRBJ2-7,CASSEIGTSYEQYF,TGTGCCAGCAGTGAAATAGGGACTTCCTACGAGCAGTACTTC
-,TRBD2,TRBV25-1,TRBJ2-1,CAGRGGPGNEQFF,TGTGCCGGCCGGGGGGGCCCTGGCAATGAGCAGTTCTTC
-,-,TRBV5-1,TRBJ2-1,CASRGTQQFF,TGCGCCAGCCGCGGAACCCAGCAGTTCTTC
-,-,TRBV7-2,TRBJ1-1,CASHYSGMNTEAFF,TGTGCCAGCCACTATTCGGGGATGAACACTGAAGCTTTCTTT
-,TRBD1,TRBV5-8,TRBJ1-2,CASSLAPGTGLGYTF,TGTGCCAGCAGCTTGGCCCCAGGGACAGGTTTAGGCTACACCTTC
-,-,TRBV27,TRBJ1-6,CASSSTEVNNSPLHF,TGTGCCAGCAGTTCCACGGAGGTTAATAATTCACCCCTCCACTTT
-,TRBD1,TRBV19,TRBJ1-1,CASSIVPGQGRDEAFF,TGTGCCAGTAGTATAGTGCCTGGACAGGGGAGGGATGAAGCTTTCTTT
many,TRBD1,TRBV5-1,TRBJ2-7,CASSLVGTGAYEQYF,TGCGCCAGCAGCTTGGTGGGGACAGGGGCCTACGAGCAGTACTTC
-,TRBD2,TRBV7-9,TRBJ2-5,CATSEPILAGDETQYF,TGTGCCACCAGCGAGCCGATATTAGCGGGAGATGAGACCCAGTACTTC
-,TRBD1,TRBV7-9,TRBJ2-5,CASSSRTGAQETQYF,TGTGCCAGCAGCTCCCGGACAGGGGCCCAAGAGACCCAGTACTTC
-,-,TRBV7-2,TRBJ1-1,CASSSTRVPNTEAFF,TGTGCCAGCAGCTCAACCAGGGTACCGAACACTGAAGCTTTCTTT
-,TRBD2,TRBV7-8,TRBJ2-1,CASSYGTTSYNEQFF,TGTGCCAGCAGCTACGGGACTACATCCTACAATGAGCAGTTCTTC
-,-,TRBV7-3,TRBJ1-1,CASSIVKNTEAFF,TGTGCCAGCTCAATAGTGAAGAACACTGAAGCTTTCTTT
-,-,TRBV11-3,TRBJ2-2,CASSFTWATGELFF,TGTGCCAGCAGCTTCACTTGGGCCACCGGGGAGCTGTTTTTT
-,TRBD1,TRBV28,TRBJ1-1,CASSFRGITEAFF,TGTGCCAGCAGTTTCAGGGGGATCACTGAAGCTTTCTTT
-,TRBD2,TRBV27,TRBJ2-3,CASSLGTSGARGDTQYF,TGTGCCAGCAGTTTAGGGACTAGCGGAGCTAGGGGGGATACGCAGTATTTT
-,-,TRBV29-1,TRBJ2-5,CSVETAAETQYF,TGCAGCGTTGAAACAGCAGCAGAGACCCAGTACTTC
-,TRBD2,TRBV6-4,TRBJ2-1,CASSVVLAGYNEQFF,TGTGCCAGCAGTGTGGTACTAGCGGGCTACAATGAGCAGTTCTTC
once,-,TRBV19,TRBJ1-1,CASAYGQNTEAFF,TGTGCCAGTGCATATGGACAGAACACTGAAGCTTTCTTT
-,TRBD2,TRBV6-5,TRBJ2-3,CASSSGRATDTQYF,TGTGCCAGCAGTAGCGGGAGGGCCACAGATACGCAGTATTTT